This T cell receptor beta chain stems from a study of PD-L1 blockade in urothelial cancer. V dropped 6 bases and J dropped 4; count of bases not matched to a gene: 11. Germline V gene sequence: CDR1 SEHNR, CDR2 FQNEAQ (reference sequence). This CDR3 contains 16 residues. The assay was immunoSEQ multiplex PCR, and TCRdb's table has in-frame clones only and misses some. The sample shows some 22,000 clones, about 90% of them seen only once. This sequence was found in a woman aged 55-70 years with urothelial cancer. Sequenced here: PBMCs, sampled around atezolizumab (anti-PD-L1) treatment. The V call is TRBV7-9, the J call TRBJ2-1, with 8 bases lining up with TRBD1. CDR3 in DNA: TGTGCCAGCAGGCGTTCACTCAGGGGGCGGTACAATGAGCAGTTCTTC. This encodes CASRRSLRGRYNEQFF.